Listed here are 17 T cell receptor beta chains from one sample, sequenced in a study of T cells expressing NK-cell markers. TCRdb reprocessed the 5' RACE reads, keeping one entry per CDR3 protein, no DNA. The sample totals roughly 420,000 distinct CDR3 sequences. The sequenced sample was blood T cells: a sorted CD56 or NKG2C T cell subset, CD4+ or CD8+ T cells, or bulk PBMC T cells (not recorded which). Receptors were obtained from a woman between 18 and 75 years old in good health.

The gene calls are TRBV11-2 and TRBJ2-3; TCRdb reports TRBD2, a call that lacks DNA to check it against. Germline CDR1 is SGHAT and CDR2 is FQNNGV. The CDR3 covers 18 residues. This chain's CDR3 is CASSRPSSGSGGTDTQYF.

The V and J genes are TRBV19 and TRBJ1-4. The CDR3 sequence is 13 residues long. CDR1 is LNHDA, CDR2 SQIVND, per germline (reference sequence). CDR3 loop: CASSLQLNEKLFF.

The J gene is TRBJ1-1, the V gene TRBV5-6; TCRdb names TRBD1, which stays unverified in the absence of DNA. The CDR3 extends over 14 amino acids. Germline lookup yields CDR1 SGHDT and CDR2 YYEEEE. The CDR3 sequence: CASSPPDRATEAFF.

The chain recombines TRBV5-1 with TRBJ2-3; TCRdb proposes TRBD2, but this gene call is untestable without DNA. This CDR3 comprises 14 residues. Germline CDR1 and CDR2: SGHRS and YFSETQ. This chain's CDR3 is CASGLAGGKDTQYF.

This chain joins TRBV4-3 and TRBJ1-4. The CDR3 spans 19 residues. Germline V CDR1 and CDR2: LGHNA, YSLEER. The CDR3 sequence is CASSQHHRWEIYEDEKLFF.

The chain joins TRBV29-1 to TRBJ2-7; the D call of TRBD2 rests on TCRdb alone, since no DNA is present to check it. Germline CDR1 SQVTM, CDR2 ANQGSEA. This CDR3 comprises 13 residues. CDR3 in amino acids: CSVFGATSYEQYF.

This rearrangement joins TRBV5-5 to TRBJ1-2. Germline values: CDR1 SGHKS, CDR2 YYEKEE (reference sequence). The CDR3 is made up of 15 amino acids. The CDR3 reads CASSLAGLLGYGYTF. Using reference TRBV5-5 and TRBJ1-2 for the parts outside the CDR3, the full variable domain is DAGVTQSPTHLIKTRGQQVTLRCSPISGHKSVSWYQQVLGQGPQFIFQYYEKEERGRGNFPDRFSARQFPNYSSELNVNALLLGDSALYLCASSLAGLLGYGYTFGSGTRLTVV.

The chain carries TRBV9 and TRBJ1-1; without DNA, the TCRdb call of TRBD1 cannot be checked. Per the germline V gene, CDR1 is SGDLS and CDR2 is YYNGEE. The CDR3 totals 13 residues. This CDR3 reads CASSETGYTEAFF.

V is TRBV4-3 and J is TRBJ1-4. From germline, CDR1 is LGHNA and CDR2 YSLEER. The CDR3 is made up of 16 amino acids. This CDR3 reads CASSQGPATTIGKLFF.

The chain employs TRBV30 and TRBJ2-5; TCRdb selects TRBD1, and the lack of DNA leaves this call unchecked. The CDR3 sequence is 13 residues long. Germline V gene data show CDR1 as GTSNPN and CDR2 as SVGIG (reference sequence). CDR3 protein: CAWSTRERGTQYF.

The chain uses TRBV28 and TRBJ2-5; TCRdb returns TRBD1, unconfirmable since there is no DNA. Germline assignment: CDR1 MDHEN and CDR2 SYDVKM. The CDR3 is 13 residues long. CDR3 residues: CASSLYRAETQYF.

The CDR3 loop is CAISLTGDNTEAFF. The chain couples TRBV10-3 to TRBJ1-1; TCRdb outputs TRBD1, but without DNA this stays unchecked. This CDR3 comprises 14 residues. The germline CDR1 and CDR2 sequences are ENHRY and SYGVKD.

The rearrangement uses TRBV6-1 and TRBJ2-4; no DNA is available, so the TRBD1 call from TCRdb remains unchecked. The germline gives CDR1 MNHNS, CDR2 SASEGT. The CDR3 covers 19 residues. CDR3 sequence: CASSPRGQGQSLAKNIQYF.

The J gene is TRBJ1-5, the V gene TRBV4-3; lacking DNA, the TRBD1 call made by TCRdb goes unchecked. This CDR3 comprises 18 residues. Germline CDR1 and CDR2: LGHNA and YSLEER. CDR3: CASSQGAARQGGNQPQHF.

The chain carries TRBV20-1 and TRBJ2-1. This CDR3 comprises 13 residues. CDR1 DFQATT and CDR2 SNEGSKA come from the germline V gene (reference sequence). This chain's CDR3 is CSQTSSSYNEQFF.

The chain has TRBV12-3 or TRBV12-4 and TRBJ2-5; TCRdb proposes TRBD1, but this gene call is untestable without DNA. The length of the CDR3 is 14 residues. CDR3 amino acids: CASTRQGWVETQYF.

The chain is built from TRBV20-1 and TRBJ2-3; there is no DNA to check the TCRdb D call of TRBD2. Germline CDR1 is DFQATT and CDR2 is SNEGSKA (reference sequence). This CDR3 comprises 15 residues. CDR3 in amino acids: CSVTLRAGWSDTQYF.